Listed below are T cell receptor beta chains from one sample, sequenced in a study of radiotherapy plus CTLA-4 blockade in lung cancer. The method was immunoSEQ multiplex PCR; TCRdb's version includes in-frame clones alone and lacks a portion of them. The profile shows about 43,000 clones, roughly 67% of them singletons. Specimen: peripheral blood, collected from a patient treated with radiotherapy plus ipilimumab. Every receptor here comes from a human donor with non-small cell lung cancer who had a partial response to radiotherapy plus ipilimumab. The CDR3 runs from the conserved cysteine through the conserved F or W. A D gene is named only where the DNA matches it firmly. Clone size is given for some rows only: seen once, a few or many times, or a class if the clone is expanded.

TRBV5-1	TRBJ1-1	TRBD1	.	TGCGCCAGCAGCCAGGGACAGGCGAACACTGAAGCTTTCTTT	CASSQGQANTEAFF
TRBV5-6	TRBJ2-3	.	few	TGTGCCAGCAGCTGGGGGCCGGGGACGCAGTATTTT	CASSWGPGTQYF
TRBV4-1	TRBJ2-1	TRBD2	.	TGCGCCAGCAGTTTCCCCGGGACTAGCGGGGGGACCTACAATGAGCAGTTCTTC	CASSFPGTSGGTYNEQFF
TRBV18	TRBJ2-7	.	.	TGTGCCAGCTCACCTACCCCTCAGTACGAGCAGTACTTC	CASSPTPQYEQYF
TRBV21-1	TRBJ2-6	.	few	TGTGCCAGCATCCCTCCGAGGTATCCCGGGGCCAACGTCCTGACTTTC	CASIPPRYPGANVLTF
TRBV28	TRBJ1-1	.	.	TGTGCCAGCAGCCCAGCGCAGGGCGGGATCACTGAAGCTTTCTTT	CASSPAQGGITEAFF
TRBV4-1	TRBJ2-7	.	many	TGCGCCAGCAGCCAAGACTGGGTTAGAACTACTTACTACGAGCAGTACTTC	CASSQDWVRTTYYEQYF
TRBV2	TRBJ1-1	TRBD1	.	TGTGCCAGCACCTACAGGGGGAACACTGAAGCTTTCTTT	CASTYRGNTEAFF
TRBV7-2	TRBJ2-7	.	.	TGTGCCAGCACCTCAGACCTGAGGGCGGTCTACGAGCAGTACTTC	CASTSDLRAVYEQYF
TRBV6-4	TRBJ2-5	.	.	TGTGCCAGCTACAGGGTGGGTGGGAAAGAGACCCAGTACTTC	CASYRVGGKETQYF
TRBV7-9	TRBJ1-1	TRBD1	few	TGTGCCAGCAGCCCAGGACAGGGGAAAGCTTTCTTT	CASSPGQGKAFF
TRBV5-5	TRBJ1-5	.	.	TGTGCCAGCAGCCCCCGAGTTAATCAGCCCCAGCATTTT	CASSPRVNQPQHF
TRBV30	TRBJ1-1	.	.	TGTGCCTGTACAGCGGCGGGCACTGAAGCTTTCTTT	CACTAAGTEAFF
TRBV27	TRBJ2-5	.	once	TGTGCCAGCAGTTCTAACCCCCCAGAGACCCAGTACTTC	CASSSNPPETQYF
TRBV7-2	TRBJ2-7	TRBD1	.	TGTGCCAGCAGCTTACGGGACAGGGGAGGCTACGAGCAGTACTTC	CASSLRDRGGYEQYF
TRBV5-4	TRBJ2-5	TRBD2	.	TGTGCCAGCAGCTTGAAACTAGCGGGAGAGGAGACCCAGTACTTC	CASSLKLAGEETQYF
TRBV5-1	TRBJ2-3	.	.	TGCGCCAGCAGCCCTCTCCCTTCTGGCCATACGCAGTATTTT	CASSPLPSGHTQYF
TRBV10-3	TRBJ1-1	TRBD1	few	TGTGCCATCAGGGGGACAGGGGTAACTGAAGCTTTCTTT	CAIRGTGVTEAFF
TRBV18	TRBJ1-1	.	.	TGTGCCAGCTCACAGAAGAGGGAGGGCACTGAAGCTTTCTTT	CASSQKREGTEAFF
TRBV5-8	TRBJ2-4	TRBD2	.	TGTGCCAGCAGCTTTAGCGGGACTGGGAACATTCAGTACTTC	CASSFSGTGNIQYF
TRBV6-5	TRBJ2-2	.	.	TGTGCCAGCAGTTACTGGGAGGGGGAGCTGTTTTTT	CASSYWEGELFF
TRBV5-1	TRBJ2-7	.	.	TGCGCCAGCAGCTTAATGACAGCCGCGGGAAGCGTCTACGAGCAGTACTTC	CASSLMTAAGSVYEQYF
TRBV29-1	TRBJ2-1	TRBD2	.	TGCAGCGTGGCCGGGACTAGCGGGAGCTCCTACAATGAGCAGTTCTTC	CSVAGTSGSSYNEQFF
TRBV6-5	TRBJ1-5	TRBD1	few	TGTGCCAGCAGTTACGGAGATTACAGGGGATGGCATTTT	CASSYGDYRGWHF
TRBV11-1	TRBJ1-2	TRBD1	.	TGTGCCAGCAGCACACAGGGGAACTATGGCTACACCTTC	CASSTQGNYGYTF
TRBV5-1	TRBJ1-4	.	.	TGCGCCAGCAGCTTGGGCTGGGGCGGAACTAATGAAAAACTGTTTTTT	CASSLGWGGTNEKLFF
TRBV19	TRBJ2-1	TRBD1	few	TGTGCCAGTAGTAACGGACAGGGGGGTTCCTACAATGAGCAGTTCTTC	CASSNGQGGSYNEQFF
TRBV9	TRBJ2-3	.	few	TGTGCCAGCAGCGTAGCCCAGTACACAGATACGCAGTATTTT	CASSVAQYTDTQYF
TRBV5-5	TRBJ2-7	.	medium-sized	TGTGCCAGCAGCTTGGACCGGTACGAGCAGTACTTC	CASSLDRYEQYF
TRBV6-6	TRBJ2-5	TRBD2	few	TGTGCCAGCAGTGGAAGCTCGGGAGGGTCTAAGACCCAGTACTTC	CASSGSSGGSKTQYF
TRBV9	TRBJ1-2	TRBD1	.	TGTGCCAGCAGCGGCTACAGGGGGGGCATAAGAGGCTACACCTTC	CASSGYRGGIRGYTF
TRBV7-9	TRBJ2-1	.	.	TGTGCCAGCAGCGTACTGGGAGCGGAAAGCGATGAGCAGTTCTTC	CASSVLGAESDEQFF
TRBV6-6	TRBJ2-7	TRBD1	many	TGTGCCAGCAGTTACTCTTTCCGGGACAGGGGGGACTTC	CASSYSFRDRGDF
TRBV5-1	TRBJ2-7	TRBD2	once	TGCGCCAGCAGACCGACTAGCGGGGAGGACTACGAGCAGTACTTC	CASRPTSGEDYEQYF
TRBV6-5	TRBJ1-1	TRBD1	.	TGTGCCAGCAGTTTAGGACAGGGGGCGCGTTTCGATGAAGCTTTCTTT	CASSLGQGARFDEAFF
TRBV5-4	TRBJ2-3	TRBD2	.	TGTGCCAGCACCCCCCTTGCGGGAGAGGGAGCAGATACGCAGTATTTT	CASTPLAGEGADTQYF
TRBV4-3	TRBJ1-2	.	.	TGCGCCAGCAGCCAAGATCGGGGGGCGGATGGCTACACCTTC	CASSQDRGADGYTF
TRBV2	TRBJ2-5	.	.	TGTGCCAGCAGCCTGGAAAAGGGGTCAGTGGGGACCCAGTACTTC	CASSLEKGSVGTQYF
TRBV29-1	TRBJ2-3	.	once	TGCAGCGTTGAGCAACTGAAAAGCACAGATACGCAGTATTTT	CSVEQLKSTDTQYF
TRBV7-6	TRBJ2-7	.	.	TGTGCCAGCAGCTTAGGGTGGCAGGGCTCCTACGAGCAGTACTTC	CASSLGWQGSYEQYF
TRBV19	TRBJ2-2	TRBD2	.	TGTGCCAGTTCCCTAGCGGGAGAGAGCGGGGAGCTGTTTTTT	CASSLAGESGELFF
TRBV9	TRBJ2-3	.	.	TGTGCCAGCAGCGCCACTAGCTCAGATACGCAGTATTTT	CASSATSSDTQYF
TRBV7-2	TRBJ2-3	.	.	TGTGCCAGCAGCCCGCGCCGGGGGAACACAGATACGCAGTATTTT	CASSPRRGNTDTQYF
TRBV10-1	TRBJ2-1	.	once	TGCGCCAGCAGTGTCCGGGTCCTCGTCAGGGAGTTCTTC	CASSVRVLVREFF
TRBV6-1	TRBJ2-3	.	.	TGTGCCAGCAGACAGGGTGCTAGCACAGATACGCAGTATTTT	CASRQGASTDTQYF
TRBV7-8	TRBJ1-3	.	medium-sized	TGTGCCAGCAGCTTACCGGGTATGGGAAACACCATATATTTT	CASSLPGMGNTIYF
TRBV5-4	TRBJ2-5	.	.	TGTGCCAGCAGCTTACCCGGGGAGACCCAGTACTTC	CASSLPGETQYF